Each of the 12 T cell receptor beta chains below was sequenced from the same sample in a study of shared clonotypes between healthy human individuals. Generated by immunoSEQ multiplex PCR, the TCRdb table keeps only in-frame clones and is missing some. The sample records 2 million to 3 million clones, approximately 93% being singletons. Sequencing used naive CD4+ T cells from PBMCs. The subset was: CD45RA+ positively selected. Receptors were obtained from a man younger than 30 in good health. Some clones in this sample may be carry-over from other donors' samples.

V and J are TRBV16 and TRBJ2-6, with 8 bases lining up with TRBD1. CDR3 length: 20 amino acids. Trimming at V came to 0 bases and at J to 0 bases, leaving 10 bases not matched to a gene. From germline, CDR1 is KGHSY and CDR2 FQNENV. The CDR3 spells CASSQSGGRGPGSGANVLTF. In DNA form, the CDR3 reads TGTGCCAGCAGCCAATCTGGGGGCAGGGGGCCTGGCTCTGGGGCCAACGTCCTGACTTTC.

This chain uses TRBV5-1 with TRBJ2-1; D uncertain. Germline V CDR1 and CDR2: SGHRS, YFSETQ. This CDR3 is 16 amino acids long. Trimming took off 1 base at V and 0 bases at J, with 11 bases between the two ends. The CDR3 sequence is CASSLYFGDSYNEQFF. The CDR3 DNA follows: TGCGCCAGCAGCTTGTATTTCGGAGACTCCTACAATGAGCAGTTCTTC. The whole variable domain, remainder taken from reference TRBV5-1 and TRBJ2-1, is KAGVTQTPRYLIKTRGQQVTLSCSPISGHRSVSWYQQTPGQGLQFLFEYFSETQRNKGNFPGRFSGRQFSNSRSEMNVSTLELGDSALYLCASSLYFGDSYNEQFFGPGTRLTVL.

The CDR3 loop is CASSQLPTPETQYF. DNA for the CDR3: TGTGCCAGCAGCCAACTGCCAACCCCAGAGACCCAGTACTTC. V gene TRBV9 combines with J gene TRBJ2-5; no firm D call. The CDR3 sequence is 14 residues long. The ends were cut back, 4 bases at V and 4 bases at J, with 14 bases in the middle. The V gene's germline CDR1 is SGDLS and CDR2 YYNGEE.

Note on this clone: The sample holds other DNA sequences that translate to the same CDR3. CDR3 in DNA: TGCGCCAGCAGCTTGCTAGGGGGTAATCAGCCCCAGCATTTT. This sequence encodes CASSLLGGNQPQHF. The chain carries TRBV5-1 and TRBJ1-5; D might be TRBD1 (6 bases). The CDR3 totals 14 residues. The V and J ends lost 1 base and 4 bases respectively, with 9 bases between them. Germline V gene lookup returns CDR1 SGHRS and CDR2 YFSETQ.

The V and J genes are TRBV15 and TRBJ1-1; D gene ambiguous. CDR1 LNHNV and CDR2 YYDKDF come from the germline V gene (reference sequence). The CDR3 is 12 amino acids. V was cut by 2 bases and J by 10 bases, with 11 bases left in between. Here the CDR3 reads CATSRRGTTAFF. The CDR3 DNA reads as TGTGCCACCAGCAGACGGGGTACCACAGCTTTCTTT.

The V call is TRBV5-6, the J call TRBJ1-1, with a weak D call TRBD1 (5 bases). The CDR3 is 15 residues long. Germline values: CDR1 SGHDT, CDR2 YYEEEE. V lost 5 bases to trimming and J lost 0 bases, with 14 bases between them. The CDR3 here is CASSSRGGLNTEAFF. In nucleotides, the CDR3 is TGTGCCAGCAGTTCCCGGGGGGGACTGAACACTGAAGCTTTCTTT.

The chain combines TRBV28 with TRBJ2-1, with 10 bases matching TRBD2. Per the germline V gene, CDR1 is MDHEN and CDR2 is SYDVKM. After removal of 6 bases from V and 0 bases from J, the junction contained 11 bases not matched to a gene. The CDR3 totals 18 residues. The CDR3 protein is CASSPTAPSGSSYNEQFF. The CDR3 DNA sequence: TGTGCCAGCAGCCCCACGGCCCCTAGCGGGAGCTCCTACAATGAGCAGTTCTTC.

This chain uses TRBV7-9 with TRBJ2-7; D is possibly TRBD2 (7 bases). This CDR3 contains 15 residues. V lost 5 bases and J lost 0, with 14 bases in between. CDR1 SEHNR and CDR2 FQNEAQ come from the germline V gene (reference sequence). The CDR3 coding sequence is TGTGCCAGCAGCCCTCCGGGGGGCTTCTCCTACGAGCAGTACTTC. Amino acids: CASSPPGGFSYEQYF.

The chain couples TRBV7-2 to TRBJ1-5; D is ambiguous. The CDR3 sequence is 16 residues long. Germline CDR1 SGHTA, CDR2 FQGNSA. V was cut by 1 base and J by 5 bases, with 15 bases left in between. The CDR3 DNA follows: TGTGCCAGCAGCTTAGATTTGGGTCAGAAATATCAGCCCCAGCATTTT. This sequence encodes CASSLDLGQKYQPQHF. Full variable domain (missing parts from reference TRBV7-2 and TRBJ1-5): GAGVSQSPSNKVTEKGKDVELRCDPISGHTALYWYRQSLGQGLEFLIYFQGNSAPDKSGLPSDRFSAERTGGSVSTLTIQRTQQEDSAVYLCASSLDLGQKYQPQHFGDGTRLSIL.

This clone was seen only once. The chain carries TRBV5-1 and TRBJ2-1, with 7 bases identical to TRBD2. CDR1 is SGHRS, CDR2 YFSETQ, per germline. V gave up 5 bases and J gave up 2 bases; unmatched junction bases: 4. This CDR3 spans 14 amino acids. The CDR3 loop is CASRRESAYNEQFF. CDR3 bases: TGCGCCAGCAGGCGGGAGAGTGCCTACAATGAGCAGTTCTTC.

CDR3 coding DNA: TGTGCCAGTAGTGCCCGACTGGTGGGGGAGACCCAGTACTTC. Its protein product is CASSARLVGETQYF. The V and J genes are TRBV19 and TRBJ2-5; D is ambiguous. The germline CDR1 and CDR2 sequences are LNHDA and SQIVND (reference sequence). Between the trimmed V and J ends, which lost 5 bases and 5 bases, there was a span of 15 bases. The CDR3 loop spans 14 amino acids.

The table lists this clone with a count of one. The rearrangement uses TRBV10-1 and TRBJ2-5; D not certain. The CDR3 consists of 15 residues. V was shortened by 2 bases and J by 0 bases, with 10 bases between the two germline ends. Germline V gene data show CDR1 as WNHNN and CDR2 as SYGVQD (reference sequence). In DNA, the CDR3 is TGCGCCAGCAGTGAGCACGGATTGTACCAAGAGACCCAGTACTTC. Amino acid sequence: CASSEHGLYQETQYF.